One and the same sample provided the 30 T cell receptor beta chains below, sequenced in a study of T-cell reconstitution after alpha-beta-depleted transplantation in children. During its preparation, the TCRbeta library received unique molecular identifiers. MiXCR was run by TCRdb on the PCR reads, yielding one entry per CDR3 protein. Here the sample spans 530,000 or so distinct CDR3 sequences, roughly 30% being singletons. The input for sequencing was PBMCs, taken before TCRalphabeta/CD19-depleted stem cell transplant. The receptor source for this set is a boy younger than two with Wiskott-Aldrich syndrome, due to receive a stem cell transplant.

This clonotype was seen a few times. The chain joins TRBV29-1 to TRBJ2-1, with 12 bases lining up with TRBD2. The CDR3 runs to 15 residues. With 6 bases clipped from V and 0 bases from J, the junction kept 3 bases outside the gene matches. Germline V gene data show CDR1 as SQVTM and CDR2 as ANQGSEA. The CDR3 loop reads CSVGTSGPSYNEQFF. The CDR3 nucleotides are TGCAGCGTAGGGACTAGCGGGCCCTCCTACAATGAGCAGTTCTTC.

The chain employs TRBV11-2 and TRBJ2-2; 8 bases are shared with TRBD2. The CDR3 loop spans 16 amino acids. The V segment lost 2 bases and the J segment 7 bases; nucleotides outside the gene matches: 9. CDR1 SGHAT and CDR2 FQNNGV come from the germline V gene. Here the CDR3 DNA reads TGTGCCAGCAGCTTATGGACCGGACTAGCCAACGGGGAGCTGTTTTTT. Its translation: CASSLWTGLANGELFF. Combining the CDR3 with reference TRBV11-2 and TRBJ2-2 gives the whole variable domain EAGVAQSPRYKIIEKRQSVAFWCNPISGHATLYWYQQILGQGPKLLIQFQNNGVVDDSQLPKDRFSAERLKGVDSTLKIQPAKLEDSAVYLCASSLWTGLANGELFFGEGSRLTVL.

This clonotype was seen a few times. The gene calls are TRBV5-1 and TRBJ1-2; D gene uncertain. This CDR3 is 13 amino acids long. The V and J ends lost 8 bases and 6 bases respectively, with 17 bases between them. Germline CDR1 reads SGHRS; CDR2 reads YFSETQ. In nucleotides, the CDR3 is TGCGCCAGTCCGGCGGGGAGTTTAAATGGCTACACCTTC. Protein sequence: CASPAGSLNGYTF.

Concerning this clonotype itself: Germline and junction disagree at one end, which may indicate a read error. The chain employs TRBV19 and TRBJ2-7; D possibly uses TRBD1 or TRBD2 (5 bases each). CDR1 LNHDA and CDR2 SQIVND come from the germline V gene (reference sequence). The CDR3 is made up of 17 amino acids. The DNA of the CDR3 is TGTGCCATTAGTATCACAACGGGGCAAACCAGAGCCTACGAGCAGTACTTC. The encoded protein is CAISITTGQTRAYEQYF.

This clonotype was seen just once. J is TRBJ2-4 and V is TRBV5-4, with D unclear. Germline lookup yields CDR1 SGHNT and CDR2 YYREEE (reference sequence). This CDR3 comprises 12 residues. Trimming cost V 7 bases and J 8 bases, with 13 bases left between them. CDR3 nucleotide sequence: TGTGCCAGCCCCCTTTCAGGAGACATTCAGTACTTC. Protein: CASPLSGDIQYF.

CDR3 in amino acids: CSGKREVLYNEQFF. The CDR3 DNA reads as TGCAGTGGGAAGCGGGAGGTTCTCTACAATGAGCAGTTCTTC. V and J are TRBV20-1 and TRBJ2-1; 9 bases align to TRBD2. The germline CDR1 and CDR2 sequences are DFQATT and SNEGSKA (reference sequence). J lost 3 bases, V lost 7 bases, and 7 bases had no gene match. The CDR3 is made up of 14 amino acids.

The J gene is TRBJ1-2, the V gene TRBV11-1; tentatively, D is TRBD1 (5 bases). CDR1 and CDR2 (germline): SGHAT, FQDESV (reference sequence). The CDR3 length is 13 residues. V lost 1 base and J lost 7, with 10 bases in between. CDR3 protein: CASSLGPGSGYTF. The CDR3 coding sequence is TGTGCCAGCAGCTTAGGGCCAGGGAGTGGCTACACCTTC.

In this sample, this clonotype turned up a few times. This chain uses TRBV5-1 with TRBJ2-1; a possible D gene is TRBD1 (6 bases). Trimming cost V 2 bases and J 5 bases, with 11 bases left between them. The CDR3 runs 14 residues. Germline lookup yields CDR1 SGHRS and CDR2 YFSETQ. For the CDR3, the DNA is TGCGCCAGCAGCTTCCGGACAGAGAACAATGAGCAGTTCTTC. The encoded protein is CASSFRTENNEQFF.

This clonotype was seen a few times. CDR3 coding DNA: TGTGCCAGCAGTGACACAGGGTACGGTAGCACAGATACGCAGTATTTT. Its translation: CASSDTGYGSTDTQYF. The chain recombines TRBV25-1 with TRBJ2-3; tentatively, D is TRBD1 (6 bases). CDR1 is MGHDK and CDR2 is SYGVNS in the germline V gene. The CDR3 loop spans 16 amino acids. Trimming pared 3 bases from V and 0 bases from J, leaving 13 bases between. Using reference TRBV25-1 and TRBJ2-3 for the parts outside the CDR3, the full variable domain is EADIYQTPRYLVIGTGKKITLECSQTMGHDKMYWYQQDPGMELHLIHYSYGVNSTEKGDLSSESTVSRIRTEHFPLTLESARPSHTSQYLCASSDTGYGSTDTQYFGPGTRLTVL.

The chain has TRBV11-2 and TRBJ2-2, with a possible D match to TRBD2 (5 bases). The CDR3 runs to 16 residues. Germline CDR1 is SGHAT and CDR2 is FQNNGV. V was trimmed by 5 bases and J by 2 bases, leaving 15 bases between them. The CDR3 region is CASSPRRETNTGELFF. CDR3 sequence (DNA): TGTGCCAGCAGCCCCCGAAGGGAGACCAACACCGGGGAGCTGTTTTTT.

The chain combines TRBV13 with TRBJ2-1, with D perhaps TRBD2 (5 bases). The V end was cut by 0 bases, the J end by 6 bases, with 9 bases between. CDR3 length: 14 amino acids. Germline V gene lookup returns CDR1 PRHDT and CDR2 FYEKMQ (reference sequence). CDR3 region: CASSLGPSINEQFF. The CDR3 DNA follows: TGTGCCAGCAGCTTAGGCCCTAGCATCAATGAGCAGTTCTTC.

The table lists this clonotype with a few counts. The V gene is TRBV5-1, the J gene TRBJ2-7; D remains ambiguous. The V and J ends lost 0 bases and 3 bases respectively, with 13 bases between them. CDR1 and CDR2 (germline): SGHRS, YFSETQ. The CDR3 spans 15 residues. The CDR3 nucleotides read TGCGCCAGCAGCTTGGCTCCACCCCGTAGCTACGAGCAGTACTTC. Protein product: CASSLAPPRSYEQYF.

The chain has TRBV5-6 and TRBJ1-2; maybe TRBD1 (5 bases). Per the germline V gene, CDR1 is SGHDT and CDR2 is YYEEEE. V was pared by 4 bases and J by 6 bases, with 19 bases between. The CDR3 runs 15 residues. As DNA, the CDR3 is TGTGCCAGCAGCCAACCATTCGGGGGAGGAGATGGCTACACCTTC. Translated: CASSQPFGGGDGYTF. Filled out from reference TRBV5-6 and TRBJ1-2, the complete variable domain reads DAGVTQSPTHLIKTRGQQVTLRCSPKSGHDTVSWYQQALGQGPQFIFQYYEEEERQRGNFPDRFSGHQFPNYSSELNVNALLLGDSALYLCASSQPFGGGDGYTFGSGTRLTVV.

The chain couples TRBV12-3 or TRBV12-4 to TRBJ2-4, with D possibly TRBD2 on 6 matching bases. This CDR3 is 16 amino acids long. V dropped 3 bases and J dropped 4 bases, with 16 bases sitting between them. In nucleotides, the CDR3 is TGTGCCAGCAGTTTGTCCCCCGTAGCGGTAAAAAACATTCAGTACTTC. Encoded protein: CASSLSPVAVKNIQYF.

The rearrangement uses TRBV3-1 and TRBJ1-5; D is ambiguous. The CDR3 runs to 13 residues. The germline V gene has CDR1 LGHDT and CDR2 YNNKEL (reference sequence). V was trimmed by 1 base and J by 4 bases, leaving 5 bases between them. CDR3 in amino acids: CASSQAHNQPQHF. The CDR3, as DNA: TGTGCCAGCAGCCAAGCCCATAATCAGCCCCAGCATTTT.

This clonotype was seen a handful of times. The rearrangement joins TRBV5-1 to TRBJ2-1, with 11 bases fitting TRBD2. Germline loops: CDR1 SGHRS, CDR2 YFSETQ. The CDR3 runs to 15 residues. The junction had 6 bases not matched to a gene; V was cut back by 6 bases and J by 4 bases. The CDR3 loop reads CASTVGLAGYNEQFF. Written as DNA, the CDR3 is TGCGCCAGCACCGTTGGACTAGCGGGTTACAATGAGCAGTTCTTC.

This clonotype was counted a single time. V is TRBV20-1 and J is TRBJ2-1; D may be TRBD1 (6 bases). The CDR3 is made up of 15 amino acids. Looked up from germline, CDR1 is DFQATT and CDR2 is SNEGSKA (reference sequence). Trimming took off 5 bases at V and 0 bases at J, with 14 bases between the two ends. CDR3 region: CSAGGQWTSYNEQFF. The CDR3 DNA reads as TGCAGTGCTGGGGGCCAGTGGACCTCCTACAATGAGCAGTTCTTC.

The V gene is TRBV10-3, the J gene TRBJ1-2; tentative D call: TRBD1 (6 bases). The V end lost 3 bases, the J end lost 4 bases, and 15 bases lay between the germline ends. There are 15 residues in the CDR3. Germline assignment: CDR1 ENHRY and CDR2 SYGVKD. CDR3 protein: CAISEGGPGSYGYTF. The CDR3 DNA reads TGTGCCATCAGTGAAGGGGGGCCAGGGAGCTATGGCTACACCTTC.

There are a few counts of this clonotype. The rearrangement joins TRBV27 to TRBJ1-2; TRBD1 agrees at 9 bases. The CDR3 is made up of 14 amino acids. V shed 5 bases, J shed 8 bases, and the junction held 9 bases outside the gene matches. In germline, CDR1 is MNHEY, CDR2 SMNVEV (reference sequence). The CDR3, as DNA: TGTGCCAGCAGTAACGAAGGGACAGGGAGCGGCTACACCTTC. This translates into CASSNEGTGSGYTF.

The chain has TRBV20-1 and TRBJ1-5; a weak D match, TRBD1 (5 bases). With 0 bases removed from V and 7 bases from J, the gap between germline ends came to 10 bases. Germline V gene lookup returns CDR1 DFQATT and CDR2 SNEGSKA (reference sequence). The length of the CDR3 is 13 residues. DNA of the CDR3: TGCAGTGCTAGAGAGGGGGTGGTACAGCCCCAGCATTTT. Protein sequence: CSAREGVVQPQHF.

V and J are TRBV29-1 and TRBJ2-2, with TRBD2 identical over 10 bases. With 7 bases clipped from V and 0 bases from J, the junction kept 5 bases outside the gene matches. CDR1 SQVTM and CDR2 ANQGSEA come from the germline V gene. The CDR3 contains 15 residues. CDR3 DNA sequence: TGCAGCGCCCTTGGGACTAGCGCGAACACCGGGGAGCTGTTTTTT. It is translated as CSALGTSANTGELFF.

Only a few counts were recorded for this clonotype. The chain uses TRBV7-2 and TRBJ2-1, with 11 bases that match TRBD1. In germline, CDR1 is SGHTA, CDR2 FQGNSA. This CDR3 region has 14 residues. The J segment lost 8 bases and the V segment lost 2 bases, leaving 2 bases of the junction unmatched. The CDR3 region is CASSLRTGGYEQFF. The CDR3 bases are TGTGCCAGCAGCTTACGGACAGGGGGCTATGAGCAGTTCTTC.

The chain joins TRBV18 to TRBJ1-5; no clear D. Trimming stripped 4 bases from V and 1 base from J, with 8 bases between. This CDR3 spans 14 amino acids. Germline V CDR1 and CDR2: KGHSH, LQKENI. This chain's CDR3 is CASSQGRSNQPQHF. The CDR3 bases are TGTGCCAGCTCACAGGGTCGGAGCAATCAGCCCCAGCATTTT.

This clonotype was recorded a few times. This chain joins TRBV3-1 and TRBJ2-1, with no clear D. This CDR3 region has 13 residues. V lost 1 base and J 9 bases, leaving 10 bases between the germline ends. CDR1 and CDR2 from the germline V gene are LGHDT and YNNKEL (reference sequence). The DNA of the CDR3 is TGTGCCAGCAGCCAAGCAGCAGCAGTTGAGCAGTTCTTC. It specifies CASSQAAAVEQFF.

The chain is built from TRBV5-4 and TRBJ2-3, with unresolved D. CDR3 length equals 14 residues. Germline lookup yields CDR1 SGHNT and CDR2 YYREEE (reference sequence). Trimming took 2 bases from V and 2 from J, leaving 9 bases between them. The chain's CDR3 is CASSFEPHTDTQYF. The CDR3 DNA follows: TGTGCCAGCAGCTTTGAACCCCACACAGATACGCAGTATTTT.

The J gene is TRBJ1-2, the V gene TRBV7-8; no clear D. Deletions cut 0 bases from V and 5 bases from J, with 10 bases between. Germline CDR1 and CDR2: SGHVS and FQNEAQ. This CDR3 spans 14 amino acids. The CDR3, as DNA: TGTGCCAGCAGCTTAGCAGCCCTACAGTATGGCTACACCTTC. Residues: CASSLAALQYGYTF.

This sequence joins TRBV10-3 and TRBJ2-5, with D maybe TRBD2 (5 bases). The CDR3 has 11 residues. The germline gives CDR1 ENHRY, CDR2 SYGVKD. The V end was cut by 10 bases, the J end by 5 bases, with 11 bases between. In DNA form, the CDR3 reads TGTGCCACCGGGGTGGGGGAGACCCAGTACTTC. Its protein is CATGVGETQYF.

This chain links TRBV7-8 with TRBJ2-1, with D uncertain. V was clipped by 3 bases and J by 5 bases, with 8 bases between them. Germline V CDR1 and CDR2: SGHVS, FQNEAQ. This CDR3 has 13 residues. CDR3: CASSFDDDNEQFF. The CDR3 DNA is TGTGCCAGCAGCTTCGACGATGACAATGAGCAGTTCTTC.

The gene calls are TRBV20-1 and TRBJ2-1; 8 nucleotides line up with TRBD2. From germline, CDR1 is DFQATT and CDR2 SNEGSKA (reference sequence). CDR3 length equals 14 residues. CDR3 sequence (DNA): TGCAGCGCACCTCCGGGACTAGTCTATGGTGAGCAGTTCTTC. It encodes CSAPPGLVYGEQFF.

This clonotype was counted a few times. The V and J genes are TRBV4-2 and TRBJ2-3, with 13 bases lining up with TRBD2. The CDR3 contains 17 residues. With V trimmed by 4 bases and J by 2 bases, 6 bases remained unmatched. Germline V gene data show CDR1 as LGHNA and CDR2 as YNFKEQ. CDR3 coding DNA: TGTGCCAGCAGCCGAAAGACTAGCGGGAGGTTCACAGATACGCAGTATTTT. The encoded protein is CASSRKTSGRFTDTQYF.